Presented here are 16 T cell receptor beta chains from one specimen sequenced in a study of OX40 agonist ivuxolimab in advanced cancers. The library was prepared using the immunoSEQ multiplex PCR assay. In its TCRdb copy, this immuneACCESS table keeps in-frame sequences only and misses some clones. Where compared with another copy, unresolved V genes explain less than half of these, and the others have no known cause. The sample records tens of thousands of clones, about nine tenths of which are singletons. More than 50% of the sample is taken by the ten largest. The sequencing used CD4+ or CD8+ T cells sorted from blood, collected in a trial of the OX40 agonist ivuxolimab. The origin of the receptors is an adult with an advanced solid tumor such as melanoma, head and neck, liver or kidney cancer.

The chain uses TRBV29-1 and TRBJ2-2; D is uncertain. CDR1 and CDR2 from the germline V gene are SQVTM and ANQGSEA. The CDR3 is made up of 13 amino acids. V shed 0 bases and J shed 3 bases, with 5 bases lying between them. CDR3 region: CSVEDPYTGELFF. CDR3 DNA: TGCAGCGTTGAAGATCCGTACACCGGGGAGCTGTTTTTT.

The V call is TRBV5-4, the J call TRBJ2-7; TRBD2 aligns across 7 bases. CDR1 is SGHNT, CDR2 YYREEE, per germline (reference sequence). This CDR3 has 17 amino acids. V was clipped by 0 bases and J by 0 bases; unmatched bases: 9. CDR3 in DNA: TGTGCCAGCAGCTTGGGACCAGGACTAGATTCCTCCTACGAGCAGTACTTC. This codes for CASSLGPGLDSSYEQYF.

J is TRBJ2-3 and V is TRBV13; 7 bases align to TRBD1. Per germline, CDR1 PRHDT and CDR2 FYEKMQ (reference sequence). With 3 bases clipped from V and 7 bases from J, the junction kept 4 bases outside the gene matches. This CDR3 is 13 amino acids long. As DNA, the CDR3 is TGTGCCAGCAGCTTCCAGGGGGAAAATACGCAGTATTTT. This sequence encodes CASSFQGENTQYF.

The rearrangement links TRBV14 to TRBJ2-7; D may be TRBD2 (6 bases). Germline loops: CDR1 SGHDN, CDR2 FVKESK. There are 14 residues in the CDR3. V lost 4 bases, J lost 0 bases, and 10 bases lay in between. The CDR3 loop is CASSRLGSSYEQYF. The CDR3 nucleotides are TGTGCCAGCAGCCGACTCGGGAGCTCCTACGAGCAGTACTTC.

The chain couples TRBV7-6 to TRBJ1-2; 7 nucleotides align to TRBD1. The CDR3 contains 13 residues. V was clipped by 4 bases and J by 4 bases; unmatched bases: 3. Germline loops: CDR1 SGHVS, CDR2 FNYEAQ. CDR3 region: CASSSGQFYGYTF. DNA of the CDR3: TGTGCCAGCAGCTCGGGACAGTTCTATGGCTACACCTTC.

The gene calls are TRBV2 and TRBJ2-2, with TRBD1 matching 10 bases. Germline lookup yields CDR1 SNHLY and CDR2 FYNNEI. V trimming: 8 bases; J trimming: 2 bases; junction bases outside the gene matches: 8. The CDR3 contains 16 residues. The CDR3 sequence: CASSPKTGGNTGELFF. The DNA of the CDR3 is TGTGCCAGCTCCCCTAAGACAGGGGGCAACACCGGGGAGCTGTTTTTT.

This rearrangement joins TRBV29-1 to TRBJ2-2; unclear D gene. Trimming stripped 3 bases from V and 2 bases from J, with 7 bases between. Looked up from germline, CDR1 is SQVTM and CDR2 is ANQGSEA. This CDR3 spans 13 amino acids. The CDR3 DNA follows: TGCAGCGTTGATACAACTAACACCGGGGAGCTGTTTTTT. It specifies CSVDTTNTGELFF.

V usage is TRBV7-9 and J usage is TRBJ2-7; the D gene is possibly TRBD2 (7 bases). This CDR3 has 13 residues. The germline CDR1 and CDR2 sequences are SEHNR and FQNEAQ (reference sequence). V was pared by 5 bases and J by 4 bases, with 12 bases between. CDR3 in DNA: TGTGCCAGCAGCCTGGGGGGGCAGTACGAGCAGTACTTC. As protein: CASSLGGQYEQYF. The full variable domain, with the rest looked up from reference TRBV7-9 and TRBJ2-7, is DTGVSQNPRHKITKRGQNVTFRCDPISEHNRLYWYRQTLGQGPEFLTYFQNEAQLEKSRLLSDRFSAERPKGSFSTLEIQRTEQGDSAMYLCASSLGGQYEQYFGPGTRLTVT.

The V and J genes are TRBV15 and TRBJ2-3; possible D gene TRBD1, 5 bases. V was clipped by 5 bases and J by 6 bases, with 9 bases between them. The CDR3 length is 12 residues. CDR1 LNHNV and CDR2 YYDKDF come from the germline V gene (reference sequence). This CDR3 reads CATSQPGDTQYF. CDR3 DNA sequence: TGTGCCACCAGCCAGCCAGGGGATACGCAGTATTTT.

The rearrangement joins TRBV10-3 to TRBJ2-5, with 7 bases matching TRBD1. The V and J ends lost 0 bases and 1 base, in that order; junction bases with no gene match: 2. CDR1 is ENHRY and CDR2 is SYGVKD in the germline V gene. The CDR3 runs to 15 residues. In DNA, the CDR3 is TGTGCCATCAGTGAGTCTGACAGGGTCCAAGAGACCCAGTACTTC. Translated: CAISESDRVQETQYF.

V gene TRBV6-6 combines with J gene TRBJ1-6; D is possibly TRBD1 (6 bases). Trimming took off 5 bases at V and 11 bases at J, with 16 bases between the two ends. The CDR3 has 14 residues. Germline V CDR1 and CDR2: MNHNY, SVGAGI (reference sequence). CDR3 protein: CASSDRDTLAPLHF. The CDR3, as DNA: TGTGCCAGCAGTGACCGGGACACCTTGGCACCCCTCCACTTT.

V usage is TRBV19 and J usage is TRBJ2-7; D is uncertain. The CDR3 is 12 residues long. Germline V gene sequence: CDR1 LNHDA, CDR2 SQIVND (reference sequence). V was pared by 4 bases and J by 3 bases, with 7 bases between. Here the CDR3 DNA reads TGTGCCAGTAGTAACGGTCTCTACGAGCAGTACTTC. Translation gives CASSNGLYEQYF. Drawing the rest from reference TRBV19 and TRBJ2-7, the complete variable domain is DGGITQSPKYLFRKEGQNVTLSCEQNLNHDAMYWYRQDPGQGLRLIYYSQIVNDFQKGDIAEGYSVSREKKESFPLTVTSAQKNPTAFYLCASSNGLYEQYFGPGTRLTVT.

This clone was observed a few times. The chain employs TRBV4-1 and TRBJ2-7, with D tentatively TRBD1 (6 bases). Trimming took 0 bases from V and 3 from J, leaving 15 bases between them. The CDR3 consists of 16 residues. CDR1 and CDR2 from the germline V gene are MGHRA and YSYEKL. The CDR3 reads CASSQDFGDTSYEQYF. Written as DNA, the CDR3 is TGCGCCAGCAGCCAAGATTTCGGGGACACCAGCTACGAGCAGTACTTC.

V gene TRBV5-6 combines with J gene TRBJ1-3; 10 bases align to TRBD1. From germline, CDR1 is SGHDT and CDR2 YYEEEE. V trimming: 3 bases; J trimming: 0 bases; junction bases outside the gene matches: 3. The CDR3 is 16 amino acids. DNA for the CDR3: TGTGCCAGCAGCTACGGACAGGGGGGCTCTGGAAACACCATATATTTT. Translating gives CASSYGQGGSGNTIYF.

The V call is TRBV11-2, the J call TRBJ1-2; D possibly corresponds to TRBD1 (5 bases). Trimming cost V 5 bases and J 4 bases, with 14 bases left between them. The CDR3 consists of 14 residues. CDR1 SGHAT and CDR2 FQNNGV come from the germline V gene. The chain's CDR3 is CASSPPGLSYGYTF. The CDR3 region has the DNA TGTGCCAGCAGCCCCCCGGGACTCAGCTATGGCTACACCTTC.

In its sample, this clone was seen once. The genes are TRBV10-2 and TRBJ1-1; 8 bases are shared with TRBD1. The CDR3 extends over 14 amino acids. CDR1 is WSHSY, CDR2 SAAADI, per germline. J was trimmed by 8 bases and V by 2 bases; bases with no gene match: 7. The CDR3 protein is CASSEPWTGTEAFF. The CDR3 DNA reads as TGCGCCAGCAGTGAGCCATGGACAGGGACGGAAGCTTTCTTT.